These 5 T cell receptor beta chains were all obtained from the same sample, sequenced in a study of identical twins. TCRdb redid the calling of the 5' RACE reads with MiXCR, one entry per CDR3 protein. The table lists approximately 550,000 distinct CDR3 sequences, around 24% of them singletons. These records were also assigned to another study, of yellow fever vaccine responses in identical twins.

Input material: CD4+ T cells sorted from blood. These receptors were collected from a woman aged 18-30 years in good health.

CDR3 region: CASSLGGGVSSYNEQFF. The CDR3 coding sequence is TGTGCCAGCAGCCTGGGCGGGGGGGTAAGCTCCTACAATGAGCAGTTCTTC. The chain uses TRBV3-1 and TRBJ2-1; 9 bases are shared with TRBD2. This CDR3 has 17 amino acids. CDR1 is LGHDT and CDR2 is YNNKEL in the germline V gene (reference sequence). Trimming removed 4 bases from V and 0 bases from J; junction bases left unmatched: 7.

The CDR3 region is CASSWGDRGYEQYF. The CDR3 DNA reads TGTGCCAGCAGTTGGGGGGACAGGGGGTACGAGCAGTACTTC. The J gene is TRBJ2-7, the V gene TRBV12-3 or TRBV12-4, with 11 bases fitting TRBD1. The ends lost 4 bases at V and 4 bases at J; junction bases unmatched: 3. The CDR3 is 14 residues long.

The genes are TRBV7-6 and TRBJ2-5; 9 bases line up with TRBD2. Germline CDR1 is SGHVS and CDR2 is FNYEAQ. The CDR3 contains 17 residues. With 1 base clipped from V and 7 bases from J, the junction kept 13 bases outside the gene matches. The CDR3 spells CASSLVRLLAGMLTQYF. CDR3 bases: TGTGCCAGCAGCTTAGTAAGGCTCCTAGCGGGAATGTTGACCCAGTACTTC.

This clonotype was picked up a small number of times. The chain links TRBV5-1 to TRBJ1-1; tentatively, D is TRBD1 (6 bases). The CDR3 is 13 residues long. Germline V lookup: CDR1 SGHRS, CDR2 YFSETQ. Trimming removed 2 bases from V and 7 bases from J, with 12 bases in between. The CDR3 here is CASSFAGAYEAFF. In DNA, the CDR3 is TGCGCCAGCAGCTTCGCAGGGGCTTATGAAGCTTTCTTT.

V usage is TRBV12-3 or TRBV12-4 and J usage is TRBJ2-1; TRBD2 agrees at 9 bases. The V gene end was trimmed by 3 bases and the J gene end by 7 bases; junction bases not matched to a gene: 10. The CDR3 contains 16 residues. CDR3 nucleotides: TGTGCCAGCAGTTTTACGCGGGAGGGCCGTAAAAATGAGCAGTTCTTC. As protein: CASSFTREGRKNEQFF.